This T cell receptor beta chain was found in a study of beta chain features in type 1 diabetes. The wider study: In all, around 100,000,000 sorted cells from all samples were analyzed.

The CDR3 consists of 14 residues. V lost 7 bases and J 0 bases, leaving 12 bases between the germline ends. Germline assignment: CDR1 MDHEN and CDR2 SYDVKM. Sequencing targeted expressed TCRB transcripts, as all isolated RNA had been reverse transcribed. TCRdb's table, derived via immunoSEQ multiplex PCR, lists solely in-frame clones and lacks some. Among 28,000 or so clones listed, 65% were seen once. In all sorted populations, purity surpassed 95%. Whole-study results and caveats: Junctions at VDJ sites from type 1 diabetes patients had fewer insertions and more deletions. Moderate but significant shortening of TCRB CDR3s was recorded in all four CD4+ subsets from Type 1 diabetes patients. Researchers reported that naive, central memory and Treg TCRB repertoires appeared more similar in patients than in healthy donors.

This clone was seen a few times. The antigen remains unidentified. This TCR was recovered from a woman aged 25 to 39 with type 1 diabetes. The sample consisted of Tregs from blood. The chain has TRBV28 and TRBJ1-2; D call uncertain. This chain's CDR3 is CASMELLTNYGYTF. The CDR3, as DNA: TGTGCCAGCATGGAGCTGCTGACTAACTATGGCTACACCTTC.